The 10 T cell receptor beta chains in this list originate from one sample, sequenced in a study of blood T cell repertoires in COVID-19. Clones were sequenced by immunoSEQ multiplex PCR, and TCRdb holds only the in-frame ones, with some missing. This table holds 100,000 or so clones, about 81% found once. Sequences were obtained from peripheral blood. These receptors were collected from a human donor in a cohort sampled during active COVID-19.

This clone was counted only a few times. The chain recombines TRBV7-6 with TRBJ1-1; 7 bases line up with TRBD1. Germline V gene lookup returns CDR1 SGHVS and CDR2 FNYEAQ. The CDR3 consists of 14 residues. V was pared by 3 bases and J by 5 bases, with 6 bases of the junction left unmatched. The CDR3, as DNA: TGTGCCAGCAGCTTCGCAGGGGGGTTGACTGAAGCTTTCTTT. Translated, it gives CASSFAGGLTEAFF.

The J gene is TRBJ1-1, the V gene TRBV6-6; D is ambiguous. Deletions cut 5 bases from V and 5 bases from J, with 12 bases between. The CDR3 loop spans 13 amino acids. Looked up from germline, CDR1 is MNHNY and CDR2 is SVGAGI (reference sequence). The CDR3 spells CASSPAGSTEAFF. The CDR3 DNA follows: TGTGCCAGCAGTCCCGCCGGGTCAACTGAAGCTTTCTTT.

V is TRBV5-6 and J is TRBJ2-2; perhaps TRBD1 as D (6 bases). With 2 bases removed from V and 9 bases from J, the gap between germline ends came to 23 bases. This CDR3 spans 17 amino acids. Looked up from germline, CDR1 is SGHDT and CDR2 is YYEEEE. This chain's CDR3 is CASSLLQGATLSRELFF. CDR3 bases: TGTGCCAGCAGCTTATTACAGGGTGCTACCCTCTCCCGGGAGCTGTTTTTT. Supplemented by reference TRBV5-6 and TRBJ2-2, the full variable domain reads DAGVTQSPTHLIKTRGQQVTLRCSPKSGHDTVSWYQQALGQGPQFIFQYYEEEERQRGNFPDRFSGHQFPNYSSELNVNALLLGDSALYLCASSLLQGATLSRELFFGEGSRLTVL.

This rearrangement joins TRBV28 to TRBJ1-3; TRBD1 agrees at 7 bases. The V segment lost 6 bases and the J segment 0 bases; nucleotides outside the gene matches: 2. Germline V gene sequence: CDR1 MDHEN, CDR2 SYDVKM. This CDR3 is built from 14 residues. The chain's CDR3 is CASSQGGSGNTIYF. In nucleotides, the CDR3 is TGTGCCAGCAGCCAGGGGGGCTCTGGAAACACCATATATTTT.

The chain links TRBV18 to TRBJ2-3; the match to TRBD1 covers 7 bases. V lost 3 bases, J lost 6 bases, and 18 bases stayed unmatched. Looked up from germline, CDR1 is KGHSH and CDR2 is LQKENI. This CDR3 contains 18 residues. DNA of the CDR3: TGTGCCAGCTCACCTCCCCGCGGCAGGGGGATGTTGATGGATACGCAGTATTTT. Amino acid sequence: CASSPPRGRGMLMDTQYF.

This clone was found many times. The chain combines TRBV5-4 with TRBJ1-3, with 8 nucleotides matching TRBD1. CDR3 length: 15 residues. Germline CDR1 and CDR2: SGHNT and YYREEE (reference sequence). The V gene end was trimmed by 3 bases and the J gene end by 3 bases; junction bases not matched to a gene: 5. The CDR3 bases are TGTGCCAGCAGCTCCCCCGGACAGGGTGGAAACACCATATATTTT. The encoded protein is CASSSPGQGGNTIYF.

This clone came up many times. The gene calls are TRBV7-8 and TRBJ1-6, with 8 positions matching TRBD1. V shed 1 base and J 9 bases; nucleotides not matched to a gene: 5. CDR1 SGHVS and CDR2 FQNEAQ come from the germline V gene. The CDR3 is 15 amino acids. Written as DNA, the CDR3 is TGTGCCAGCAGCTTAGGAGCAGGGGGCGGTTCACCCCTCCACTTT. Protein sequence: CASSLGAGGGSPLHF.

This sequence joins TRBV6-2 or TRBV6-3 and TRBJ2-7; 7 nucleotides match TRBD1. The trim removed 5 bases at V and 2 bases at J, leaving 6 bases unmatched. Germline V lookup: CDR1 MNHEY, CDR2 SVGEGT. The CDR3 has 14 residues. The CDR3 here is CASSTHRGAYEQYF. The CDR3 nucleotides are TGTGCCAGCAGTACCCACAGGGGAGCCTACGAGCAGTACTTC.

This chain links TRBV5-1 with TRBJ1-1; possibly TRBD1 for D (5 bases). Per the germline V gene, CDR1 is SGHRS and CDR2 is YFSETQ. The CDR3 is 15 amino acids. The germline V and J ends were trimmed by 0 bases and 0 bases, with 9 bases remaining between them. The CDR3: CASSLEPDMNTEAFF. CDR3 nucleotide sequence: TGCGCCAGCAGCTTGGAACCGGACATGAACACTGAAGCTTTCTTT. Filled out from reference TRBV5-1 and TRBJ1-1, the complete variable domain reads KAGVTQTPRYLIKTRGQQVTLSCSPISGHRSVSWYQQTPGQGLQFLFEYFSETQRNKGNFPGRFSGRQFSNSRSEMNVSTLELGDSALYLCASSLEPDMNTEAFFGQGTRLTVV.

The chain links TRBV10-3 to TRBJ2-7; 9 bases are shared with TRBD1. Losses at the gene ends were 4 bases for V and 7 bases for J; bases not matched to a gene: 8. Germline V gives CDR1 ENHRY, CDR2 SYGVKD. The CDR3 sequence is 14 residues long. DNA for the CDR3: TGTGCCATCAGTGGACAGGGGGTGGGTTGGGAGCAGTACTTC. Its translation: CAISGQGVGWEQYF.